The 12 T cell receptor beta chains below all came from one sample that was sequenced in a study of beta chain features in type 1 diabetes. Study-wide findings and caveats: Significant though moderate, a shortening of TCRB CDR3s appeared in all four CD4+ subsets of Type 1 diabetes patients.

The sequenced template was cDNA made from the entire isolated RNA. The data were produced by immunoSEQ multiplex PCR, yet TCRdb's version contains in-frame clones alone and is incomplete. The profile shows some 240,000 clones, 16% of them singletons. Antigens for these TCRs are unknown. The sequenced sample consisted of naive CD4+ T cells from blood. The receptor source for this set is a man younger than 45 with type 1 diabetes.

There are a few counts of this clone. V is TRBV10-3 and J is TRBJ1-1; D is ambiguous. Trimming shortened V by 10 bases and J by 4 bases, and 16 bases separated the two germline ends. The V gene's germline CDR1 is ENHRY and CDR2 SYGVKD. This CDR3 is built from 13 residues. The DNA for the CDR3 is TGTGCCACCGTAACGGGCCTGAGCACTGAAGCTTTCTTT. Translation: CATVTGLSTEAFF.

This clone came up a few times. The genes are TRBV30 and TRBJ1-1, with D perhaps TRBD1 (5 bases). Trimming left V 3 bases short and J 4 bases short, with 12 bases between. Germline lookup yields CDR1 GTSNPN and CDR2 SVGIG (reference sequence). This CDR3 contains 13 residues. CDR3 amino acids: CAWRPDRSTEAFF. The CDR3 DNA follows: TGTGCCTGGAGGCCTGACAGATCCACTGAAGCTTTCTTT.

This clone turned up a few times. The chain uses TRBV30 and TRBJ2-3; maybe TRBD1 (8 bases). CDR1 GTSNPN and CDR2 SVGIG come from the germline V gene (reference sequence). CDR3 size: 13 residues. V was pared by 7 bases and J by 2 bases, with 13 bases between. This CDR3 reads CAFTGGVTDTQYF. CDR3 nucleotide sequence: TGTGCCTTTACAGGGGGGGTCACAGATACGCAGTATTTT.

This clone was found a few times. The genes are TRBV7-2 and TRBJ2-7, with D possibly called TRBD1 or TRBD2 (5 bases each). The CDR3 sequence is 15 residues long. Trimming removed 6 bases at V and 3 bases at J, with 18 bases between. Per the germline V gene, CDR1 is SGHTA and CDR2 is FQGNSA. The CDR3 region has the DNA TGTGCCAGCAGACGCTCCGGGACCTTCGGCTACGAGCAGTACTTC. Its translation: CASRRSGTFGYEQYF.

This chain connects TRBV19 to TRBJ2-5; D is undetermined. V lost 4 bases and J lost 7, with 10 bases in between. The V gene's germline CDR1 is LNHDA and CDR2 SQIVND (reference sequence). The CDR3 length is 12 residues. This CDR3 reads CASSTPRGTQYF. The CDR3 DNA reads as TGTGCCAGTAGTACCCCTCGCGGGACCCAGTACTTC.

Only a few counts were recorded for this clone. The rearrangement joins TRBV29-1 to TRBJ2-7; D uncertain. Trimming cost V 6 bases and J 0 bases, with 9 bases left between them. Per germline, CDR1 SQVTM and CDR2 ANQGSEA. The CDR3 runs to 12 residues. The chain's CDR3 is CSVISGSYEQYF. The CDR3 nucleotides are TGCAGCGTCATATCGGGCTCCTACGAGCAGTACTTC.

This chain uses TRBV29-1 with TRBJ2-5; 8 bases are shared with TRBD1. Unmatched junction bases numbered 6, after V lost 7 bases and J lost 5 bases. Germline V gene sequence: CDR1 SQVTM, CDR2 ANQGSEA. The CDR3 consists of 12 residues. The CDR3 sequence: CSASGGTETQYF. Written as DNA, the CDR3 is TGCAGCGCCTCAGGGGGCACGGAGACCCAGTACTTC.

The J gene is TRBJ2-1, the V gene TRBV28, with D possibly TRBD1 on 5 matching bases. This CDR3 comprises 14 residues. The V end lost 2 bases, the J end lost 4 bases, and 9 bases lay between the germline ends. The germline V gene has CDR1 MDHEN and CDR2 SYDVKM. Here the CDR3 reads CASSLTGYYNEQFF. The CDR3 DNA reads as TGTGCCAGCAGTTTAACAGGTTATTACAATGAGCAGTTCTTC.

This clone was detected a few times. V and J are TRBV14 and TRBJ2-2, with 9 bases aligning to TRBD1. Per the germline V gene, CDR1 is SGHDN and CDR2 is FVKESK. Losses at the gene ends were 5 bases for V and 6 bases for J; bases not matched to a gene: 10. The CDR3 runs to 16 residues. CDR3 residues: CASSVPGQGVPGELFF. The CDR3 DNA sequence: TGTGCCAGCAGCGTACCGGGACAGGGCGTCCCCGGGGAGCTGTTTTTT.

To note about this clone: Given the absence of the conserved phenylalanine or tryptophan at the CDR3 end, a read error is likely. It is unclear where the CDR3 begins or ends on the DNA, so no DNA is shown, and the CDR3 is as TCRdb lists it. The V call is TRBV27, the J call TRBJ1-1. Germline V gene data show CDR1 as MNHEY and CDR2 as SMNVEV (reference sequence). The CDR3 region is 10 residues in length, termini included. The chain's CDR3 is CASREDGRLG.

V gene TRBV6-5 combines with J gene TRBJ1-2; D unclear. V gave up 6 bases and J gave up 4 bases, with 12 bases separating them. This CDR3 has 13 residues. The germline CDR1 and CDR2 sequences are MNHEY and SVGAGI. CDR3 bases: TGTGCCAGCAGCCCTGGGCCCAGCTATGGCTACACCTTC. Amino acid sequence: CASSPGPSYGYTF.

The rearrangement uses TRBV28 and TRBJ2-1; 12 bases fit TRBD2. The ends lost 7 bases at V and 0 bases at J; junction bases unmatched: 1. This CDR3 spans 15 amino acids. CDR1 and CDR2 (germline): MDHEN, SYDVKM. The CDR3 region has the DNA TGTGCCAGCACGACTAGCGGGAGCTCCTACAATGAGCAGTTCTTC. Translated: CASTTSGSSYNEQFF. Filled out from reference TRBV28 and TRBJ2-1, the complete variable domain reads DVKVTQSSRYLVKRTGEKVFLECVQDMDHENMFWYRQDPGLGLRLIYFSYDVKMKEKGDIPEGYSVSREKKERFSLILESASTNQTSMYLCASTTSGSSYNEQFFGPGTRLTVL.